This T cell receptor beta chain originates from a study of blood T cell repertoires in COVID-19. About the research overall: COVID-19 samples, acute and convalescent, were from the United States, Italy and Spain. T cells, B-cell-depleted T cells, or PBMCs supplied cDNA or gDNA.

V was clipped by 4 bases and J by 5 bases, with 10 bases between them. The germline V gene has CDR1 SQVTM and CDR2 ANQGSEA. The CDR3 is 12 amino acids. This clone was picked up one time. Original handling: Estimation of nucleated cell counts was performed using reference gene primer amplification. Clones were read by immunoSEQ multiplex PCR, and TCRdb kept only the in-frame ones, dropping some. V and J calls and clone size follow that table, whereas D and trimming were derived from the DNA. The sample consists of 130,000 to 150,000 clones, roughly 87% of them appearing once. Sequencing was carried out using peripheral blood. The chain recombines TRBV29-1 with TRBJ2-3, with a tentative D call TRBD1 (5 bases). This TCR was recovered from a human donor in a cohort sampled during active COVID-19. The CDR3 is CSVVAGIDTQYF. In DNA, the CDR3 is TGCAGCGTTGTTGCAGGGATAGATACGCAGTATTTT.